Sequencing of this T cell receptor (beta chain) was carried out in a study of T cells expressing NK-cell markers. Study observations and caveats: Among a few donors, these clonotypes also ranked first in the CD3+CD56-NKG2C+ fraction. Dominant NKG2C+ clonotypes made up roughly 1.0-7.5% of CD8+ T cells in a handful of donors. Nothing established the HCMV specificity of expanded NKG2C+ T cell clones.

Turning to this clonotype: Antigen specificity is unknown.

In germline, CDR1 is SGHNT, CDR2 YENEEA. This CDR3 has 15 residues. Following a re-call of the 5' RACE reads, TCRdb has one entry per CDR3 protein and lacks DNA. The listing contains a few hundred thousand distinct CDR3 sequences. The sequence was collected from a woman between 45 and 65 years old in good health. This sequence joins TRBV11-3 and TRBJ2-4; TCRdb lists TRBD2, though no DNA is available to test this call. Material for sequencing was blood T cells: a sorted CD56 or NKG2C T cell subset, CD4+ or CD8+ T cells, or bulk PBMC T cells (not recorded which). This chain's CDR3 is CASSLERVGGNIQYF.